The 25 T cell receptor beta chains reported below all come from one sample, sequenced in a study of blood T cell repertoires in COVID-19. The repertoire was sequenced with immunoSEQ multiplex PCR; TCRdb's copy has only in-frame clones and lacks some. The data contain a few hundred thousand clones, approximately 85% of them singletons. The material sequenced was PBMCs or T cells enriched from blood (not recorded which). These TCRs come from a woman aged 50 to 60 who had been exposed to COVID-19.

The chain is built from TRBV7-8 and TRBJ1-1, with TRBD1 matching 9 bases. There are 15 residues in the CDR3. Germline V gives CDR1 SGHVS, CDR2 FQNEAQ. V gave up 6 bases and J gave up 2 bases; unmatched junction bases: 7. CDR3 nucleotides: TGTGCCAGCAGTGACAGGGGGGGCTTTAACACTGAAGCTTTCTTT. Protein: CASSDRGGFNTEAFF.

The chain joins TRBV19 to TRBJ2-7, with D maybe TRBD1 (5 bases). This CDR3 comprises 14 residues. Germline V lookup: CDR1 LNHDA, CDR2 SQIVND (reference sequence). Deletions cut 3 bases from V and 6 bases from J, with 15 bases between. The CDR3 protein is CASSIGAGWTEQYF. DNA of the CDR3: TGTGCCAGTAGTATTGGCGCAGGGTGGACCGAGCAGTACTTC.

This clone was counted a single time. This rearrangement joins TRBV4-3 to TRBJ1-1; D may be TRBD1 (5 bases). V dropped 3 bases and J dropped 8 bases, with 19 bases sitting between them. The CDR3 is 15 residues long. Germline loops: CDR1 LGHNA, CDR2 YSLEER. The CDR3 is CASSQEQARQSEAFF. CDR3 bases: TGCGCCAGCAGCCAGGAACAAGCTCGACAGTCCGAAGCTTTCTTT.

The rearrangement joins TRBV5-1 to TRBJ2-5, with D perhaps matching TRBD2 (5 bases). This CDR3 comprises 16 residues. The germline V gene has CDR1 SGHRS and CDR2 YFSETQ. Trimming cost V 3 bases and J 0 bases, with 15 bases left between them. CDR3 loop: CASSSGLFGYQETQYF. The CDR3 nucleotides are TGCGCCAGCAGCTCCGGACTTTTTGGGTACCAAGAGACCCAGTACTTC.

This chain connects TRBV7-2 to TRBJ1-1; D is possibly TRBD1 (6 bases). Trimming cost V 5 bases and J 2 bases, with 18 bases left between them. Germline loops: CDR1 SGHTA, CDR2 FQGNSA. This CDR3 region has 16 residues. CDR3 amino acids: CASSPQGVVYNTEAFF. CDR3 nucleotide sequence: TGTGCCAGCAGCCCACAGGGAGTTGTATATAACACTGAAGCTTTCTTT.

The gene calls are TRBV10-3 and TRBJ2-7; 8 nucleotides align to TRBD2. This CDR3 is 17 amino acids long. V shed 7 bases and J 0 bases; nucleotides not matched to a gene: 14. Germline values: CDR1 ENHRY, CDR2 SYGVKD. CDR3 residues: CAITSGSGGLSSYEQYF. The DNA for the CDR3 is TGTGCCATCACCTCTGGGAGCGGGGGCCTGAGCTCCTACGAGCAGTACTTC.

V and J are TRBV18 and TRBJ2-6; no reliable D call. Germline V lookup: CDR1 KGHSH, CDR2 LQKENI. The CDR3 loop spans 14 amino acids. The V end lost 6 bases, the J end lost 0 bases, and 6 bases lay between the germline ends. DNA for the CDR3: TGTGCCAGCTCCCATCCCTCTGGGGCCAACGTCCTGACTTTC. This codes for CASSHPSGANVLTF.

The V gene is TRBV28, the J gene TRBJ2-2, with 7 nucleotides matching TRBD1. Germline V gives CDR1 MDHEN, CDR2 SYDVKM. The ends lost 6 bases at V and 7 bases at J; junction bases unmatched: 14. This CDR3 is 16 amino acids long. DNA for the CDR3: TGTGCCAGCAGCTTAGAGGGGACAGAGAGTTTCGGGGAGCTGTTTTTT. Protein: CASSLEGTESFGELFF. Drawing the rest from reference TRBV28 and TRBJ2-2, the complete variable domain is DVKVTQSSRYLVKRTGEKVFLECVQDMDHENMFWYRQDPGLGLRLIYFSYDVKMKEKGDIPEGYSVSREKKERFSLILESASTNQTSMYLCASSLEGTESFGELFFGEGSRLTVL.

The rearrangement uses TRBV4-2 and TRBJ2-3; D not resolved. Germline CDR1 LGHNA, CDR2 YNFKEQ. The CDR3 loop spans 15 amino acids. Trimming left V 2 bases short and J 0 bases short, with 9 bases between. CDR3 DNA: TGTGCCAGCAGCCAATCACAGTCCAGCACAGATACGCAGTATTTT. Translated, it gives CASSQSQSSTDTQYF.

The V call is TRBV27, the J call TRBJ2-1, with D possibly being TRBD1 (6 bases). CDR1 MNHEY and CDR2 SMNVEV come from the germline V gene (reference sequence). Trimming removed 6 bases at V and 4 bases at J, with 16 bases between. The CDR3 has 15 residues. The CDR3 region is CASSLYRAPYNEQFF. CDR3 sequence (DNA): TGTGCCAGCAGCCTTTACAGGGCACCTTACAATGAGCAGTTCTTC.

The rearrangement uses TRBV11-2 and TRBJ2-7; 7 bases are a match to TRBD1. Germline lookup yields CDR1 SGHAT and CDR2 FQNNGV. J was trimmed by 3 bases and V by 1 base; bases with no gene match: 6. The CDR3 runs 15 residues. The CDR3 coding sequence is TGTGCCAGCAGCTTAGGGGGGACAGTTGTCTACGAGCAGTACTTC. Translation: CASSLGGTVVYEQYF.

Only one count was recorded for this clone. The chain has TRBV18 and TRBJ2-3; 11 nucleotides align to TRBD1. Per germline, CDR1 KGHSH and CDR2 LQKENI. V shed 3 bases and J 6 bases; nucleotides not matched to a gene: 2. The CDR3 runs 14 residues. CDR3 amino acids: CASSPRDRGDTQYF. In DNA form, the CDR3 reads TGTGCCAGCTCACCTCGGGACAGGGGGGATACGCAGTATTTT.

This clone appeared a few times. The V and J genes are TRBV7-9 and TRBJ2-1; 11 positions agree with TRBD2. Germline V gene sequence: CDR1 SEHNR, CDR2 FQNEAQ (reference sequence). With 5 bases clipped from V and 0 bases from J, the junction kept 6 bases outside the gene matches. CDR3 size: 17 residues. The CDR3 reads CASSASGGTSSYNEQFF. DNA of the CDR3: TGTGCCAGCAGCGCTAGCGGGGGGACAAGCTCCTACAATGAGCAGTTCTTC.

V and J are TRBV18 and TRBJ2-4; tentative D call: TRBD2 (6 bases). Trimming took 6 bases from V and 6 from J, leaving 15 bases between them. Germline CDR1 reads KGHSH; CDR2 reads LQKENI. The CDR3 consists of 14 residues. The CDR3 protein is CASSSTGTANIQYF. The CDR3 DNA is TGTGCCAGCTCTTCGACCGGGACTGCAAACATTCAGTACTTC.

The chain recombines TRBV7-9 with TRBJ2-2, with D maybe TRBD2 (5 bases). Trimming took 1 base from V and 2 from J, leaving 8 bases between them. In germline, CDR1 is SEHNR, CDR2 FQNEAQ (reference sequence). The CDR3 loop spans 15 amino acids. This chain's CDR3 is CASSLGLFNTGELFF. CDR3 sequence (DNA): TGTGCCAGCAGCTTAGGACTATTTAACACCGGGGAGCTGTTTTTT.

This chain links TRBV21-1 with TRBJ2-7; the table names TRBD1, a call not compared with the DNA. TRBV21-1 is described as a pseudogene. The length of the CDR3 is 11 residues. In DNA, the CDR3 is TGTGCCAGCCGGGACAGGGGCGAGCAGTACTTC. Its protein is CASRDRGEQYF.

On this clone: Additional DNA sequences in this sample encode the identical CDR3. This chain connects TRBV27 to TRBJ1-1; D unresolved. CDR1 is MNHEY, CDR2 SMNVEV, per germline (reference sequence). Trimming took off 4 bases at V and 1 base at J, with 4 bases between the two ends. The CDR3 loop spans 12 amino acids. In DNA form, the CDR3 reads TGTGCCAGCAGTTCCTGGAACACTGAAGCTTTCTTT. It encodes CASSSWNTEAFF.

The CDR3 region is CASSLDRTGVAELFF. The CDR3 nucleotides read TGCGCCAGCAGCTTGGACCGGACAGGGGTCGCGGAACTGTTTTTT. This chain uses TRBV5-1 with TRBJ1-4; TRBD1 matches 9 bases. The germline V gene has CDR1 SGHRS and CDR2 YFSETQ. CDR3 length equals 15 residues. V lost 0 bases and J lost 12; bases outside the gene matches: 9. Looking up the rest from reference TRBV5-1 and TRBJ1-4 gives the full variable domain: KAGVTQTPRYLIKTRGQQVTLSCSPISGHRSVSWYQQTPGQGLQFLFEYFSETQRNKGNFPGRFSGRQFSNSRSEMNVSTLELGDSALYLCASSLDRTGVAELFFGSGTQLSVL.

V usage is TRBV27 and J usage is TRBJ1-5; D is possibly TRBD1 (6 bases). This CDR3 is built from 14 residues. Germline values: CDR1 MNHEY, CDR2 SMNVEV (reference sequence). V shed 8 bases and J shed 7 bases, with 18 bases lying between them. CDR3 loop: CASRLRGGRQPQHF. CDR3 sequence (DNA): TGTGCCAGCCGACTAAGGGGGGGAAGACAGCCCCAGCATTTT.

This chain joins TRBV2 and TRBJ2-2; D is possibly TRBD2 (6 bases). V was trimmed by 6 bases and J by 3 bases, leaving 8 bases between them. CDR1 and CDR2 from the germline V gene are SNHLY and FYNNEI. The CDR3 covers 13 residues. In nucleotides, the CDR3 is TGTGCCAGCAGGGGGGACTACACCGGGGAGCTGTTTTTT. As protein: CASRGDYTGELFF.

The CDR3 DNA reads TGCGCCAGCAGCCAAAGACTAGCGGGGACCAATGAGCAGTTCTTC. Its protein product is CASSQRLAGTNEQFF. The chain links TRBV4-3 to TRBJ2-1; 11 nucleotides line up with TRBD2. CDR3 length equals 15 residues. The V gene end was trimmed by 2 bases and the J gene end by 6 bases; junction bases not matched to a gene: 3. Per germline, CDR1 LGHNA and CDR2 YSLEER.

The chain uses TRBV7-6 and TRBJ1-4; TRBD1 is a possible D gene (6 bases). Germline V gives CDR1 SGHVS, CDR2 FNYEAQ. The CDR3 runs 14 residues. Here the CDR3 DNA reads TGTGAAGGGAAATGGGGGCCAACTAATGAAAAACTGTTTTTT. It translates to CEGKWGPTNEKLFF.

V gene TRBV30 combines with J gene TRBJ1-4; TRBD1 matches at 7 bases. From germline, CDR1 is GTSNPN and CDR2 SVGIG (reference sequence). This CDR3 has 15 residues. Trimming took 2 bases from V and 4 from J; bases not matched to a gene: 7. The CDR3 coding sequence is TGTGCCTGGAGTACCCCCGGGACAGTTAATGAAAAACTGTTTTTT. Translation: CAWSTPGTVNEKLFF.

V usage is TRBV7-9 and J usage is TRBJ2-6, with a possible D match to TRBD2 (5 bases). The CDR3 sequence is 15 residues long. Germline V gene lookup returns CDR1 SEHNR and CDR2 FQNEAQ (reference sequence). V was shortened by 11 bases and J by 1 base, with 15 bases between the two germline ends. CDR3 coding DNA: TGTGCCGGTTTGAGGGTGACTTCTGGGGCCAACGTCCTGACTTTC. It is translated as CAGLRVTSGANVLTF.

Note on this clone: A single base separates this from a much larger clone, so it may be a read error. Other DNA sequences in this specimen translate into the identical CDR3. The V call is TRBV10-1, the J call TRBJ2-5; 7 bases match TRBD1. V shed 0 bases and J 2 bases; nucleotides not matched to a gene: 3. The length of the CDR3 is 15 residues. Germline V lookup: CDR1 WNHNN, CDR2 SYGVQD (reference sequence). The CDR3 coding sequence is TGCGCCAGCAGTGAGTCGGGCAGGGGGCAAGAGACCCAGTACTTC. It specifies CASSESGRGQETQYF.